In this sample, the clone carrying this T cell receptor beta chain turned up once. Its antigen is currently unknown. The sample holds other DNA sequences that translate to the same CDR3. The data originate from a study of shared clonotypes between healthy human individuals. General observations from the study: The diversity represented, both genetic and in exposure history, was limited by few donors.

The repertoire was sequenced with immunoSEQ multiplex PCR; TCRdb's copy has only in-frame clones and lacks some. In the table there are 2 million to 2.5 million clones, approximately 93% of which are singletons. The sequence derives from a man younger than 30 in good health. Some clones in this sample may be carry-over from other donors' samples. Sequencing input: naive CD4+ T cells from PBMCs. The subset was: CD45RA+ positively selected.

The CDR3 bases are TGTGCCAGCAGTTCCGCGGGGGGGAATCAGCCCCAGCATTTT. This codes for CASSSAGGNQPQHF. The J gene is TRBJ1-5, the V gene TRBV28, with D possibly matching TRBD1 (5 bases). Germline V CDR1 and CDR2: MDHEN, SYDVKM. V was pared by 4 bases and J by 4 bases, with 11 bases between. This CDR3 is 14 amino acids long. Using reference TRBV28 and TRBJ1-5 for the parts outside the CDR3, the full variable domain is DVKVTQSSRYLVKRTGEKVFLECVQDMDHENMFWYRQDPGLGLRLIYFSYDVKMKEKGDIPEGYSVSREKKERFSLILESASTNQTSMYLCASSSAGGNQPQHFGDGTRLSIL.